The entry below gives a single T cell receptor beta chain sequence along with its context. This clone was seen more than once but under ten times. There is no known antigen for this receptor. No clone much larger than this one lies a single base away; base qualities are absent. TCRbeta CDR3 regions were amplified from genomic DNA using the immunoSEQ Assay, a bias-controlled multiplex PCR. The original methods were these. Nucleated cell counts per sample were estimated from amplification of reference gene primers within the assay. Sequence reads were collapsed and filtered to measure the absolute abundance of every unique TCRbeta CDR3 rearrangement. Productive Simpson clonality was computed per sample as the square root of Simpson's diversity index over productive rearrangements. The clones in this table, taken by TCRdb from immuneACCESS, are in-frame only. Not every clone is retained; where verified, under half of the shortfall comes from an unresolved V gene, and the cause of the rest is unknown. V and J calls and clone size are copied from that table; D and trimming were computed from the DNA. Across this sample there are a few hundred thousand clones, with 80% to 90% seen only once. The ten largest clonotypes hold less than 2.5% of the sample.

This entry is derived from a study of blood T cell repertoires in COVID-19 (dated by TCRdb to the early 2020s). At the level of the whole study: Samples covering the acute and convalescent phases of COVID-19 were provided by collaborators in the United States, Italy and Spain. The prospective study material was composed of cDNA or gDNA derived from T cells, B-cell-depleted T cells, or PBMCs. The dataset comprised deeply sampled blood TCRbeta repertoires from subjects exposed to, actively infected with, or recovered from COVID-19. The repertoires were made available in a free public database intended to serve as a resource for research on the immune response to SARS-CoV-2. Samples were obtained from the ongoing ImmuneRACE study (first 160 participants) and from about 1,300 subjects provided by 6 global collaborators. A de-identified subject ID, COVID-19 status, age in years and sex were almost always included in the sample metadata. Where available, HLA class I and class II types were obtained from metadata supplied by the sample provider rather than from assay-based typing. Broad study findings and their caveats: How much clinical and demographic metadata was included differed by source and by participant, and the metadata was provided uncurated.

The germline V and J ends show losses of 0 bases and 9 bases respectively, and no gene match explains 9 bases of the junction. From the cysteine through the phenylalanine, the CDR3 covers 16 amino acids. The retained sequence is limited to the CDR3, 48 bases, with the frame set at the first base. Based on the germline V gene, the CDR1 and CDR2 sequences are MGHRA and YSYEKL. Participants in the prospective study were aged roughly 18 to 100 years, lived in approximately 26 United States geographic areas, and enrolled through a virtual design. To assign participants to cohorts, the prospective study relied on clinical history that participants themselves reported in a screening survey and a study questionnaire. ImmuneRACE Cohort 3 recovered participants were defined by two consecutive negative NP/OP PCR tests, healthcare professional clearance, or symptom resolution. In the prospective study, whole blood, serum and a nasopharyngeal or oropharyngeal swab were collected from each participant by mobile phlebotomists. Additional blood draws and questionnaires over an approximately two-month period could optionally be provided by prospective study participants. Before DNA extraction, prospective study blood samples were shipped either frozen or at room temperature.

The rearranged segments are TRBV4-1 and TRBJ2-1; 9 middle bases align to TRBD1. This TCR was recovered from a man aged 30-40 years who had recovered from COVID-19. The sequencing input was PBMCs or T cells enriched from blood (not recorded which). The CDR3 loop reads CASSQDPGQGSSEQFF. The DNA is TGCGCCAGCAGCCAAGACCCGGGACAGGGTTCGAGTGAGCAGTTCTTC.